This T cell receptor (beta chain) was recorded in a study of blood T cell repertoires in COVID-19 (dated by TCRdb to about 2020). Looking at the study overall: Collaborator samples came from the United States, Italy and Spain and covered acute and convalescent phases of COVID-19. The dataset comprised deeply sampled blood TCRbeta repertoires from subjects exposed to, actively infected with, or recovered from COVID-19. Samples came from the ongoing ImmuneRACE study (first 160 participants) plus 1,254 subjects from 6 global collaborators. The material from the prospective study consisted of cDNA or gDNA derived from T cells, B-cell-depleted T cells, or PBMCs. The repertoires were released in a freely available public database intended as a resource for research on the immune response to SARS-CoV-2. Sample metadata almost always included a de-identified subject ID, COVID-19 status, age in years and sex. Where available, HLA class I and class II types were taken from metadata supplied by the sample provider and were not determined by assay-based typing.

CDR1 SGHDT and CDR2 YYEEEE were looked up in the germline V gene. Spanning cysteine to phenylalanine, the CDR3 consists of 12 amino acids. Here the CDR3 DNA is all that survives: 36 bases in frame from base 1. At the junction V is shortened by 4 bases and J by 7 bases, with 11 bases in between. Collaborating institutions collected whole blood in K2EDTA tubes following their own protocols. Collaborator samples were shipped for TCRbeta analysis as frozen whole blood, isolated PBMCs, or DNA extracted from either sample type. Comment on this clone: The clone's antigen remains unknown. No quality values exist for individual bases; no much larger clone is one base distant.

The study at large found these results: The amount of clinical and demographic metadata varied by source and participant and was provided uncurated.

TCRbeta CDR3 regions were amplified from genomic DNA using the immunoSEQ Assay, a bias-controlled multiplex PCR. Per the source publication's procedure: The number of nucleated cells in each sample was estimated by amplification of reference gene primers within the assay. Sequence reads were collapsed and filtered to measure the absolute abundance of every unique TCRbeta CDR3 rearrangement. For each sample, productive Simpson clonality was calculated as the square root of Simpson's diversity index across productive rearrangements. The table was pulled from immuneACCESS by TCRdb, which kept in-frame rearrangements only. Such tables lose some clones; where checked, under half of the loss comes from unresolved V genes, and the rest has no known cause. V and J calls and clone size are those listed in that table; D and trimming were worked out from the DNA. Within this sample are about 160,000 clones, with approximately 81% of them counted one time only. 14% of the sample rests with the top ten.

Sequenced sample: peripheral blood. This receptor was identified in a man aged 18 to 30 with active or convalescent COVID-19. This chain is built from TRBV5-6 and TRBJ2-5; the D gene cannot be resolved reliably. The DNA sequence is TGTGCCAGCAGCCTAGAGTCCTGGACCCAGTACTTC. This translates into CASSLESWTQYF.